The clone carrying this T cell receptor (beta chain) was seen a few times. Only in-frame clones appear in the TCRdb table, and some are missing; sequencing was by immunoSEQ multiplex PCR. There are about 400,000 clones in the sample; about nine tenths occur only once, and less than 2% lies in the top ten. Germline CDR1 reads SGHRS; CDR2 reads YFSETQ. V lost 0 bases and J 2 bases, leaving 14 bases between the germline ends. This CDR3 region has 16 residues. The data originate from a study of blood T cell repertoires in COVID-19. This chain joins TRBV5-1 and TRBJ1-2; no reliable D call. The sequenced material came from PBMCs or T cells enriched from blood (not recorded which). This receptor was taken from a woman aged 25 to 39 who had recovered from COVID-19. The CDR3 DNA reads TGCGCCAGCAGCTTGGGTCACAGAAACTCAAACTATGGCTACACCTTC. Translated: CASSLGHRNSNYGYTF.